This paragraph reports one T cell receptor beta chain. The target antigen is unknown. The primer mix had 52 TRBV and 13 TRBJ primers. This table comes from immunoSEQ multiplex PCR, and its TCRdb copy is limited to in-frame clones, with some not included. This sample carries roughly 30,000 clones, around 93% of them seen once, and the ten largest clones take 1.5% to 1.9%. Patients aged 2 to 39 years had fewer naive T cells. This CDR3 spans 16 amino acids. The entry originates in a study of regulatory T cells. Broader study findings: Regulatory T cells showed the strongest V-J pair restriction and V/J gene skewing among patient repertoires. In CD3G-deficient patients, conventional CD4+ T cells were enriched for hydrophobic CDR3 residues at positions 6 and 7.

Sequenced: conventional CD4+ T cells sorted from blood. The sequence derives from a person between 18 and 35 years old with CD3G deficiency. J is TRBJ2-1 and V is TRBV21-1; TRBD2, the D gene given by the table, was not confirmed from the DNA. TRBV21-1 is recorded as a pseudogene. CDR3 coding DNA: TGTGCCAGCAGCAAAACTAGCGGGAGCTCCTACAATGAGCAGTTCTTC. This encodes CASSKTSGSSYNEQFF.